This record looks at one T cell receptor (beta chain) sequence and its context. Its antigen is unidentified. This sample is drawn from a study of CD4 T cells in relation to SARS-CoV-2 and coronaviruses. The wider study: ViraFEST: roughly ten-day antigen culture of PBMCs, then TCR beta CDR3 sequencing. Findings of the study overall: Approximately 65% of donors had memory CD4+ clonotypes crossrecognizing SARS-CoV-2 and common cold coronavirus spike.

Profiled with immunoSEQ multiplex PCR; TCRdb holds only in-frame clones, not every one. Of approximately 30,000 clones detected, about 79% appear once; the ten largest clones hold approximately 20%. V shed 1 base, J shed 14 bases, and the junction held 5 bases outside the gene matches. The CDR3 is 13 amino acids. Germline V gene lookup returns CDR1 SGHTA and CDR2 FQGNSA. Before the COVID-19 pandemic, during about 2011-2018, CD4+ T cells were taken from unexposed donors. The cells were cultured for 9 to 11 days before CD4+ T cells were isolated. The source material was CD4+ T cells from PBMCs, cultured in vitro. The rearrangement uses TRBV7-2 and TRBJ2-1; 10 bases fit TRBD2. This clonotype originated in a human donor in good health. The CDR3, as DNA: TGTGCCAGCAGCTTAGAGACTAGCGGGCGCAAGTTCTTC. Protein: CASSLETSGRKFF.